This T cell receptor beta chain appears in the sequencing data of a study of CD8 T cells in ankylosing spondylitis. Study outcomes and limitations: Matched ankylosing spondylitis synovial fluid reportedly contained a significantly enriched population of disease-linked clones.

This clonotype showed up just a few times. Its antigen remains unidentified. TCRdb re-derived calls from the 5' RACE reads in MiXCR, one entry per CDR3 protein. The repertoire holds about 310,000 distinct CDR3 sequences, with about a fifth as singletons. The origin of this receptor is a female donor with ankylosing spondylitis or in good health (not recorded which). Sequencing was performed on blood, either unsorted or a sorted T cell fraction (not recorded which).

This CDR3 reads CASSPGLGGELFF. CDR3 sequence (DNA): TGTGCCAGCAGCCCTGGGCTAGGCGGGGAGCTGTTTTTT. The genes are TRBV5-4 and TRBJ2-2; the D is unclear. V was trimmed by 4 bases and J by 7 bases, leaving 11 bases between them. The CDR3 runs 13 residues. CDR1 and CDR2 (germline): SGHNT, YYREEE (reference sequence). Variable domain in full (rest from reference TRBV5-4 and TRBJ2-2): ETGVTQSPTHLIKTRGQQVTLRCSSQSGHNTVSWYQQALGQGPQFIFQYYREEENGRGNFPPRFSGLQFPNYSSELNVNALELDDSALYLCASSPGLGGELFFGEGSRLTVL.